One sample yielded the 17 T cell receptor beta chains listed below, sequenced in a study of CD4 and CD8 cells across lung adenocarcinoma regions. TCRdb reanalysed the PCR reads using MiXCR and keeps one entry per CDR3 protein. Of about 11,000 distinct CDR3 sequences detected, around 63% appear once; the ten largest clones hold around 89%. Sequenced material: CD8+ T cells from the margin of a lung tumor. The source of these receptors is a male donor with lung adenocarcinoma. The CD4 and CD8 labels of this study may be unreliable.

Comments on this clonotype: Sequence at one end of the junction differs from germline and may be a read error. The rearrangement links TRBV4-1 to TRBJ2-3; a weak D match, TRBD2 (6 bases). The germline V gene encodes CDR1 MGHRA and CDR2 YSYEKL. CDR3 size: 17 residues. CDR3 sequence: CASSRVIGRGATDTQYF. The DNA for the CDR3 is TGCGCCAGCAGCCGCGTTATCGGGCGGGGAGCCACAGACACTCAGTACTTT.

J is TRBJ1-2 and V is TRBV6-1; perhaps TRBD1 as D (6 bases). The CDR3 is 15 amino acids. CDR1 is MNHNS and CDR2 is SASEGT in the germline V gene. The V end was cut by 4 bases, the J end by 3 bases, with 15 bases between. This CDR3 reads CASSVRRGADYGYTF. As DNA, the CDR3 is TGTGCCAGCAGTGTCCGGCGGGGGGCTGACTATGGCTACACCTTC.

Only a few counts were recorded for this clonotype. This chain uses TRBV6-1 with TRBJ2-1; the D gene is possibly TRBD1 (6 bases). Trimming cost V 8 bases and J 1 base, with 12 bases left between them. The CDR3 is 14 residues long. The V gene's germline CDR1 is MNHNS and CDR2 SASEGT. The DNA for the CDR3 is TGTGCCAGCCTCAGAGGGGGATCCTACAATGAGCAGTTCTTC. Its protein is CASLRGGSYNEQFF.

V usage is TRBV4-1 and J usage is TRBJ2-1; 10 bases map to TRBD2. Germline-derived CDR1 and CDR2 are MGHRA and YSYEKL. The CDR3 sequence is 19 residues long. Trimming removed 1 base from V and 4 bases from J; junction bases left unmatched: 13. CDR3: CASSQGAVSGRRVYNEQFF. CDR3 nucleotides: TGCGCCAGCAGCCAAGGAGCTGTTAGCGGGAGGAGGGTTTACAATGAGCAGTTCTTC.

There are many counts of this clonotype. This chain joins TRBV6-1 and TRBJ2-7; a weak D match, TRBD1 (5 bases). The CDR3 is made up of 14 amino acids. Looked up from germline, CDR1 is MNHNS and CDR2 is SASEGT. Trimming removed 4 bases at V and 5 bases at J, with 15 bases between. CDR3 sequence: CASSVTGARDEQYF. The CDR3 DNA is TGTGCCAGCAGTGTTACTGGGGCTCGGGACGAGCAGTACTTC.

This clonotype has only a few counts. V is TRBV9 and J is TRBJ2-1, with D perhaps matching TRBD2 (5 bases). The V and J ends lost 0 bases and 2 bases respectively, with 9 bases between them. The CDR3 is made up of 15 amino acids. Germline CDR1 is SGDLS and CDR2 is YYNGEE. The CDR3 protein is CASSVVGEPYNEQFF. CDR3 in DNA: TGTGCCAGCAGCGTAGTCGGGGAGCCCTACAATGAGCAGTTCTTC.

The sample holds one count of this clonotype. This chain uses TRBV6-1 with TRBJ1-2; unclear D gene. Trimming cost V 8 bases and J 6 bases, with 10 bases left between them. The length of the CDR3 is 11 residues. Germline V gives CDR1 MNHNS, CDR2 SASEGT. The CDR3 nucleotides are TGTGCCAGCGGGGTTACGGATGGCTACACCTTC. This encodes CASGVTDGYTF.

At least ten counts were recorded for this clonotype. The chain links TRBV6-4 to TRBJ2-2; D not resolved. Germline V gene data show CDR1 as MRHNA and CDR2 as SNTAGT. This CDR3 spans 13 amino acids. The V end was cut by 6 bases, the J end by 2 bases, with 7 bases between. DNA for the CDR3: TGTGCCAGCAGAGGCCCAAACACCGGGGAGCTGTTTTTT. It is translated as CASRGPNTGELFF.

This clonotype has just one count. The chain couples TRBV6-1 to TRBJ2-4, with 11 bases that match TRBD2. V shed 6 bases, J shed 10 bases, and the junction held 8 bases outside the gene matches. CDR1 is MNHNS and CDR2 is SASEGT in the germline V gene. This CDR3 comprises 14 residues. The CDR3 loop reads CASRLAGGKDIQYF. CDR3 in DNA: TGTGCCAGCAGGCTAGCGGGAGGCAAAGATATTCAGTACTTC.

The CDR3 DNA reads as TGCGCCAGCAGTGAGTCCTCGGGACTAGCGGAGGCTCTGAACACCGGTGCGCAGTATTTT. This encodes CASSESSGLAEALNTGAQYF. The chain uses TRBV10-1 and TRBJ2-3; 11 bases align to TRBD2. CDR3 length: 20 residues. With V trimmed by 0 bases and J by 10 bases, 21 bases remained unmatched. Per the germline V gene, CDR1 is WNHNN and CDR2 is SYGVQD (reference sequence).

This clonotype was seen at least ten times. V usage is TRBV10-2 and J usage is TRBJ2-7; 12 bases line up with TRBD2. Germline V gene data show CDR1 as WSHSY and CDR2 as SAAADI. This CDR3 is 15 amino acids long. Trimming cost V 8 bases and J 1 base; bases outside gene matches: 6. The CDR3 sequence: CASYPSGRVSYEQYF. The DNA of the CDR3 is TGCGCCAGCTACCCTAGCGGGAGGGTATCCTACGAGCAGTACTTC.

This clonotype occurred many times. The chain employs TRBV27 and TRBJ2-5, with TRBD2 matching 7 bases. Germline V gene sequence: CDR1 MNHEY, CDR2 SMNVEV (reference sequence). The ends lost 3 bases at V and 4 bases at J; junction bases unmatched: 8. The CDR3 has 15 residues. CDR3 DNA: TGTGCCAGCAGTTTCGGGGGGAGTGAGGGAGAGACCCAGTACTTC. It translates to CASSFGGSEGETQYF.

Worth noting for this clonotype: A junction end diverges from the germline sequence, so it may reflect a read error. This chain uses TRBV10-3 with TRBJ2-5, with TRBD2 matching 9 bases. CDR3 length: 15 amino acids. Germline assignment: CDR1 ENHRY and CDR2 SYGVKD. The CDR3 DNA reads TGTGCCGGGGGCAAAGGGGGACTAGCCGAAGATACCCAGTACTTT. Residues: CAGGKGGLAEDTQYF.

A few counts support this clonotype. The rearrangement joins TRBV6-1 to TRBJ2-1, with 8 bases that match TRBD2. Germline loops: CDR1 MNHNS, CDR2 SASEGT. This CDR3 has 14 residues. V dropped 5 bases and J dropped 4; count of bases not matched to a gene: 4. In DNA, the CDR3 is TGTGCCAGCAGTAAACTAGCGGAGTACAATGAGCAGTTCTTC. It translates to CASSKLAEYNEQFF.

The rearrangement uses TRBV20-1 and TRBJ2-2; a weak D match, TRBD2 (5 bases). The germline V and J ends were trimmed by 4 bases and 6 bases, with 12 bases remaining between them. The CDR3 runs to 13 residues. The germline V gene has CDR1 DFQATT and CDR2 SNEGSKA (reference sequence). CDR3 residues: CSAMTRGPGELFF. The CDR3 DNA sequence: TGCAGTGCTATGACCAGAGGGCCCGGGGAGCTGTTTTTT.

V usage is TRBV27 and J usage is TRBJ2-5; the match to TRBD2 covers 9 bases. Looked up from germline, CDR1 is MNHEY and CDR2 is SMNVEV (reference sequence). Germline trimming cut 5 bases from V and 5 bases from J; bases unmatched to any gene: 6. The CDR3 totals 14 residues. CDR3 sequence (DNA): TGTGCCAGCAGTCCTCTTAGCGGGGGTGAGACCCAGTACTTC. This codes for CASSPLSGGETQYF.

This clonotype was recorded a few times. J is TRBJ1-1 and V is TRBV5-1; a possible D gene is TRBD1 (5 bases). The V and J ends lost 2 bases and 1 base respectively, with 12 bases between them. This CDR3 comprises 15 residues. Looked up from germline, CDR1 is SGHRS and CDR2 is YFSETQ. This chain's CDR3 is CASSFVGGGNTEAFF. In DNA form, the CDR3 reads TGCGCCAGCAGCTTCGTGGGGGGGGGGAACACTGAAGCTTTCTTT. Complete variable domain (other parts from reference TRBV5-1 and TRBJ1-1): KAGVTQTPRYLIKTRGQQVTLSCSPISGHRSVSWYQQTPGQGLQFLFEYFSETQRNKGNFPGRFSGRQFSNSRSEMNVSTLELGDSALYLCASSFVGGGNTEAFFGQGTRLTVV.